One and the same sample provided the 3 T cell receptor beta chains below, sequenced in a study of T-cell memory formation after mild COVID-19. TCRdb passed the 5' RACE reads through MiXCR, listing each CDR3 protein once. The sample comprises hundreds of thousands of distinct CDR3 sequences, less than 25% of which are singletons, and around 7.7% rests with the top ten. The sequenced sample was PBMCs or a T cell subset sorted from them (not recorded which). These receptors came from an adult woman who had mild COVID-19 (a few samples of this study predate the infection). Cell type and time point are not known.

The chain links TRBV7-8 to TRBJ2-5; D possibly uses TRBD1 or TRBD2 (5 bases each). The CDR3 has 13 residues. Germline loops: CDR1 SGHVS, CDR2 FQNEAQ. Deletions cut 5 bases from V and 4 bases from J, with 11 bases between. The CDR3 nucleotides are TGTGCCAGCAGCCGGGACCTGGGAGAGACCCAGTACTTC. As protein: CASSRDLGETQYF.

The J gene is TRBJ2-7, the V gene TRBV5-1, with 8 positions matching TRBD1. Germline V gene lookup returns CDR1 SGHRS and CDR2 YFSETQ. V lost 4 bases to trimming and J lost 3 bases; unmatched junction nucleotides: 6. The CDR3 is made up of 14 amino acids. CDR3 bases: TGCGCCAGCAGCACCGGGACAGGCGACTACGAGCAGTACTTC. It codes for CASSTGTGDYEQYF.

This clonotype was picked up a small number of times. Written as DNA, the CDR3 is TGTGCCAGCACCCCCACTCAGGGAGCCAAAAACATTCAGTACTTC. The encoded protein is CASTPTQGAKNIQYF. The chain combines TRBV7-2 with TRBJ2-4; weak D call: TRBD1 (5 bases). CDR1 is SGHTA and CDR2 is FQGNSA in the germline V gene. With 7 bases removed from V and 0 bases from J, the gap between germline ends came to 13 bases. The length of the CDR3 is 15 residues.